This TCR beta chain stems from a study of blood T cell repertoires in COVID-19. Only in-frame clones appear in the TCRdb table, and some are missing; sequencing was by immunoSEQ multiplex PCR. The table includes about 68,000 clones, around 90% detected once. V lost 5 bases, J lost 8 bases, and 15 bases lay in between. The CDR3 runs 13 residues. Sequencing was performed on peripheral blood. This clonotype was obtained from a woman aged 45 to 65 with COVID-19, enrolled during active disease. This chain joins TRBV12-3 or TRBV12-4 and TRBJ1-2; perhaps TRBD1 as D (5 bases). This CDR3 is CASSPGGGGGYTF. CDR3 DNA: TGTGCCAGCAGTCCCGGTGGGGGAGGAGGCTACACCTTC.